This note documents a single T cell receptor (beta chain) sequence. CDR3 length: 18 residues. Germline lookup yields CDR1 SGHTA and CDR2 FQGTGA. Losses at the gene ends were 5 bases for V and 0 bases for J; bases not matched to a gene: 10. The sample belongs to a study of Ad26.COV2.S vaccination and SARS-CoV-2 variants. On the study more broadly: The trial was COV1001 and the donor's arm was Ad26.COV2.S.

Assay: immunoSEQ multiplex PCR; the TCRdb copy retains only in-frame clones and omits some. The sample carries some 340,000 clones, approximately 86% recorded once. Documented treatment: some 20 received Ad26.COV2.S at low or high dose, single or two shots; roughly five received placebo; per-sample allocation not given. All samples were drawn on day 63, counting from the first vaccine or placebo injection. This receptor was identified in a person between 18 and 65 years old who received the Ad26.COV2.S COVID-19 vaccine or a placebo. Sequencing used peripheral blood, obtained in a trial of Ad26.COV2.S vaccine versus placebo. The chain uses TRBV7-3 and TRBJ2-6, with TRBD1 matching over 7 bases. This CDR3 is CASSLLGTARSGANVLTF. CDR3 nucleotides: TGTGCCAGCAGCCTCCTCGGGACAGCCCGCTCTGGGGCCAACGTCCTGACTTTC.